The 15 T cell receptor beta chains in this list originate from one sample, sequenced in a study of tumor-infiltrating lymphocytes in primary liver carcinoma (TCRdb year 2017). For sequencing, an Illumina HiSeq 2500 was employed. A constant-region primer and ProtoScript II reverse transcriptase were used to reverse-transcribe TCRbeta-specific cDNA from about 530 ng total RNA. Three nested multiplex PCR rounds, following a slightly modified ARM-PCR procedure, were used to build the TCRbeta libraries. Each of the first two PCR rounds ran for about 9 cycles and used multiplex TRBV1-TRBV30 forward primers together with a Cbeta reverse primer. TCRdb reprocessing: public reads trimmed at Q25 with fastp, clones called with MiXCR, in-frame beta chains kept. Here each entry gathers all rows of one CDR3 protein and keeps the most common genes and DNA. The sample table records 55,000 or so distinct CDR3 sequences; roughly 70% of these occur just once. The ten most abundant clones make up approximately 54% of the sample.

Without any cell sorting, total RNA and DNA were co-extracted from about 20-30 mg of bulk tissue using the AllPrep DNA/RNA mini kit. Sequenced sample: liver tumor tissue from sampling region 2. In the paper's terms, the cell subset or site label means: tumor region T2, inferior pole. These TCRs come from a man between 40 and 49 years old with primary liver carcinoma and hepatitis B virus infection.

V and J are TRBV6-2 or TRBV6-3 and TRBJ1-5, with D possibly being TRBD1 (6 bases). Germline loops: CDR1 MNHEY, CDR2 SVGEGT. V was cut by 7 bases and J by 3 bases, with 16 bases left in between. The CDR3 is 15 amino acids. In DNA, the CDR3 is TGTGCCAGCACCAAGACAGGTGGTTTCAATCAGCCCCAGCATTTT. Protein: CASTKTGGFNQPQHF.

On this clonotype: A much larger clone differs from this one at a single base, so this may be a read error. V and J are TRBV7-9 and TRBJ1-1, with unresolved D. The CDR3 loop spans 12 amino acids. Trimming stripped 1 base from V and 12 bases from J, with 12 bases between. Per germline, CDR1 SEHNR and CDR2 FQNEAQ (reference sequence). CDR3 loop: CASSLGGLETFF. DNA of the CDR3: TGTGCCAGCAGCTTAGGGGGTTTGGAAACTTTCTTT.

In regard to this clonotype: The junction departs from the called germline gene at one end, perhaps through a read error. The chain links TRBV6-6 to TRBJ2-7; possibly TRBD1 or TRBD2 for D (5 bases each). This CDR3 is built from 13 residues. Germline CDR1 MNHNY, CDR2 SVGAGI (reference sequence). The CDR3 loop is CASREGPSYEQYF. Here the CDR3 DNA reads TGTGCCAGCAGAGAGGGGCCTTCCTACGAGCAATACTTC.

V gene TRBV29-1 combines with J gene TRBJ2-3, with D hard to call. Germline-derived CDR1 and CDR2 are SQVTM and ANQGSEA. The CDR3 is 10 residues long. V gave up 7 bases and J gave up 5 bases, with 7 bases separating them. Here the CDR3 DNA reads TGCAGCGGGAAGGAAGATACGCAGTATTTT. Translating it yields CSGKEDTQYF.

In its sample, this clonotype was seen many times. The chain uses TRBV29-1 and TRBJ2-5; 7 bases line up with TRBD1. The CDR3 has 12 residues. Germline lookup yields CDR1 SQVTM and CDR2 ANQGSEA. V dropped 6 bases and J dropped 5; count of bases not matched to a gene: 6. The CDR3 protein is CSVDTGEETQYF. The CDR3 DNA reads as TGCAGCGTGGATACAGGGGAGGAGACCCAGTACTTC.

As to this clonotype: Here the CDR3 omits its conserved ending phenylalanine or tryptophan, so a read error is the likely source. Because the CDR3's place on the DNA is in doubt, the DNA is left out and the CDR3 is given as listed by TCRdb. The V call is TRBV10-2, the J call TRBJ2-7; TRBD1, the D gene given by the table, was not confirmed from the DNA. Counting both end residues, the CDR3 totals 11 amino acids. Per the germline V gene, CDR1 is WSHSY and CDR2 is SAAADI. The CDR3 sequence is CATGQVDEQYS.

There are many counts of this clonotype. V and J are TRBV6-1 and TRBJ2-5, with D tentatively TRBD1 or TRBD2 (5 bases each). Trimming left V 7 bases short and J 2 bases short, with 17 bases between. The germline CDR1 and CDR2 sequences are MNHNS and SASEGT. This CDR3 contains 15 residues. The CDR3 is CASTPSWGSQETQYF. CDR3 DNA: TGTGCCAGCACCCCCTCTTGGGGGAGTCAAGAGACCCAGTACTTC.

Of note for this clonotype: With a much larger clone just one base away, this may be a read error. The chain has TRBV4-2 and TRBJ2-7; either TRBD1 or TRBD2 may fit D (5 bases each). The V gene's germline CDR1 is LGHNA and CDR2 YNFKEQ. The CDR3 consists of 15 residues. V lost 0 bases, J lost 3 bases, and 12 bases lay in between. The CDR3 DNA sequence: TGTGCCAGCAGCCAAGATAAGGGGAGCAGCTACGAGCAGTACTTC. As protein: CASSQDKGSSYEQYF.

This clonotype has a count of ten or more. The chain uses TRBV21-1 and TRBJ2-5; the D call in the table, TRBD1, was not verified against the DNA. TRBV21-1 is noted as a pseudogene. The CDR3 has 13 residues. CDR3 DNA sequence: TGTGCCAGCAGCAAAGCGGGCAGGGTTACCCAGTACTTC. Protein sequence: CASSKAGRVTQYF.

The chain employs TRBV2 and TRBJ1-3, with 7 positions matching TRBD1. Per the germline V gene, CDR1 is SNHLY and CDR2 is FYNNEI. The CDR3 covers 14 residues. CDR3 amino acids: CAGRGRTSGNTIYF. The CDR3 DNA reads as TGTGCGGGGAGGGGGCGAACCTCTGGAAACACCATATATTTT. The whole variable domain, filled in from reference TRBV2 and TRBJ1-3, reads EPEVTQTPSHQVTQMGQEVILRCVPISNHLYFYWYRQILGQKVEFLVSFYNNEISEKSEIFDDQFSVERPDGSNFTLKIRSTKLEDSAMYFCAGRGRTSGNTIYFGEGSWLTVV.

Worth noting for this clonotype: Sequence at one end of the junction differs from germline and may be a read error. The CDR3 reads CANSRPSTQETQYF. The CDR3 bases are TGTGCCAACAGCCGCCCCAGCACCCAAGAGACTCAGTACTTC. This chain uses TRBV12-3 or TRBV12-4 with TRBJ2-5; no clear D gene. The CDR3 covers 14 residues.

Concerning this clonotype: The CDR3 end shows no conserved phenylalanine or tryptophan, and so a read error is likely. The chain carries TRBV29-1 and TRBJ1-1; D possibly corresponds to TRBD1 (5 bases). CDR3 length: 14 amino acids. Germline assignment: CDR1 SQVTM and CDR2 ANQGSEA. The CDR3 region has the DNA TGCAGCGTTGTCCAGGGAGGACTAAACACTGACGCTTTCCTT. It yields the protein CSVVQGGLNTDAFL.

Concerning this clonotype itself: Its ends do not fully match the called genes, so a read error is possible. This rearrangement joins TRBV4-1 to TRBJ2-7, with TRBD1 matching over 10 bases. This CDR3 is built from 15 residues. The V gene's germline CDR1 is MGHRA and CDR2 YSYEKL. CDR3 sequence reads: CASTPSRDRGYERYF. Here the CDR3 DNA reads TGCGCCAGCACCCCTTCCCGGGACAGGGGCTACGAGCGGTACTTC.

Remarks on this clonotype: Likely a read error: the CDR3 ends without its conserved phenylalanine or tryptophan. Here the CDR3 DNA reads TGTGCTAGCAGCGTCTACTCCACCGGGGAGCTGTTTATT. Translation: CASSVYSTGELFI. This sequence joins TRBV12-3 or TRBV12-4 and TRBJ2-2, with no clear D. The CDR3 length is 13 residues.

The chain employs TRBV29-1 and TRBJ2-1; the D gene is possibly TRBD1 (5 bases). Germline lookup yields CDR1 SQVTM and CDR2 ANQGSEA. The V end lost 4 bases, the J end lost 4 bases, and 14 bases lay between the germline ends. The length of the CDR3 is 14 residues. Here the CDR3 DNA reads TGCAGCGTTGTGGTGACATGGACATACAATGAGCAGTTCTTC. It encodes CSVVVTWTYNEQFF.